This TCR beta chain was recovered during a study of naive and memory T cell subsets. CD8 T cells were positively selected from what remained after CD4 positive selection. The CDR3 is made up of 15 amino acids. Germline V gives CDR1 SGDLS, CDR2 YYNGEE. V was clipped by 2 bases and J by 5 bases; unmatched bases: 6. Two oligonucleotides, mixed equimolar, formed the beta constant-region primer covering TRBC1 and TRBC2. Ligated cDNA was amplified by four rounds of PCR with nested alpha and beta constant-region primers and SP2. TCRdb analysed the UMI-ligation and nested PCR reads with MiXCR anew, one entry per CDR3 protein. The sample has around 31,000 distinct CDR3 sequences; roughly a tenth are singletons. In its sample, this clonotype was seen a few times.

The receptor comes from a human donor in good health. Sequenced material: effector memory CD4+ T cells from blood. Subset in this sample: effector memory, CD45RA- CD27-. V usage is TRBV9 and J usage is TRBJ2-1; TRBD2 matches at 8 bases. The CDR3 sequence is CASSVGLAGNNEQFF. The CDR3 DNA is TGTGCCAGCAGCGTCGGGCTAGCGGGCAACAATGAGCAGTTCTTC.